This is a list of T cell receptor beta chains from one sample in a study of siplizumab effects on memory and regulatory T cells. Clones were read by immunoSEQ multiplex PCR, and TCRdb kept only the in-frame ones, dropping some. The sample has about 91,000 clones, around 97% seen once. Sequencing input: naive CD4+ T cells sorted from blood. All receptors derive from a human donor in good health. The CDR3 runs from the conserved cysteine through the conserved F or W. A D gene is named only where the DNA matches it firmly.

>TRBV5-4|TRBD1|TRBJ1-2
CASSVDRGGGYTF
TGTGCCAGCAGCGTTGACAGGGGGGGTGGCTACACCTTC
>TRBV5-4|NA|TRBJ1-2
CASSSTRGPGGYTF
TGTGCCAGCAGCTCGACCAGGGGTCCGGGGGGCTACACCTTC
>TRBV7-7|TRBD1|TRBJ2-7
CASSQGQGSSYEQYF
TGTGCCAGCAGCCAAGGACAGGGTAGCTCCTACGAGCAGTACTTC
>TRBV28|TRBD1|TRBJ1-2
CASSLTPGGGYTF
TGTGCCAGCAGTTTAACCCCAGGGGGTGGCTACACCTTC
>TRBV9|TRBD2|TRBJ2-5
CASSTRMRLALKTQYF
TGTGCCAGCAGCACTAGGATGAGACTAGCCCTCAAGACCCAGTACTTC
>TRBV7-9|NA|TRBJ2-6
CASRPKGSGANVLTF
TGTGCCAGCAGGCCTAAGGGCTCTGGGGCCAACGTCCTGACTTTC
>TRBV7-9|NA|TRBJ1-2
CASSSYPRTADSGGYTF
TGTGCCAGCAGCTCATACCCCCGGACAGCGGACAGCGGTGGCTACACCTTC
>TRBV6-5|TRBD1|TRBJ1-5
CASSQIQGASQPQHF
TGTGCCAGCAGTCAAATACAGGGGGCAAGTCAGCCCCAGCATTTT
>TRBV19|TRBD1|TRBJ1-2
CARQGQGKGNYGYTF
TGTGCCAGACAGGGACAGGGGAAGGGGAACTATGGCTACACCTTC
>TRBV10-3|NA|TRBJ1-1
CAITPGGLNTEAFF
TGTGCCATCACCCCAGGCGGGTTGAACACTGAAGCTTTCTTT
>TRBV6-6|NA|TRBJ2-5
CASSYSQETQYF
TGTGCCAGCAGTTACTCACAAGAGACCCAGTACTTC
>TRBV5-1|NA|TRBJ2-7
CASSLGLTVGGSYEQYF
TGCGCCAGCAGCTTGGGGTTGACAGTCGGGGGATCCTACGAGCAGTACTTC